This record looks at one TCR beta chain sequence and its context. The germline V gene encodes CDR1 SEHNR and CDR2 FQNEAQ (reference sequence). Trimming took off 4 bases at V and 7 bases at J, with 16 bases between the two ends. This CDR3 is 15 amino acids long. This entry is derived from a study of blood T cell repertoires in COVID-19. In the study overall: T cells, B-cell-depleted T cells, or PBMCs provided the cDNA or gDNA that served as material.

Sequenced by immunoSEQ multiplex PCR; TCRdb stores in-frame clones only, minus some. The sample has 300,000 or so clones; just under 90% are singletons. The TCR sequence derives from a woman aged 45-65 years who had been exposed to COVID-19. The chain links TRBV7-9 to TRBJ2-2; perhaps TRBD1 as D (6 bases). Material for sequencing was PBMCs or T cells enriched from blood (not recorded which). CDR3 region: CASSSDSTRVGELFF. The CDR3 DNA is TGTGCCAGCAGCTCGGACAGCACCCGGGTCGGGGAGCTGTTTTTT.